The 25 T cell receptor beta chains reported below all come from one sample, sequenced in a study of shared clonotypes between healthy human individuals. Here immunoSEQ multiplex PCR was the method, and the copy in TCRdb shows in-frame clones only, minus some. The sample includes about half a million clones, about 84% of them seen just once. The sequencing sample was made of PBMCs. The receptors here all came from a woman aged 40 to 50 in good health. Some clones in this sample may be carry-over from other donors' samples.

The chain carries TRBV6-1 and TRBJ2-7; 10 bases are a match to TRBD2. Germline V gene data show CDR1 as MNHNS and CDR2 as SASEGT. The V segment lost 7 bases and the J segment 5 bases; nucleotides outside the gene matches: 8. CDR3 size: 14 residues. DNA for the CDR3: TGTGCCAGCATGAGTGGGACTAGCGAGAACGAGCAGTACTTC. Translating it yields CASMSGTSENEQYF.

V is TRBV7-2 and J is TRBJ2-5; no firm D call. Trimming cost V 0 bases and J 2 bases, with 4 bases left between them. The CDR3 extends over 13 amino acids. Germline assignment: CDR1 SGHTA and CDR2 FQGNSA. Here the CDR3 DNA reads TGTGCCAGCAGCTTAGCCTATCAAGAGACCCAGTACTTC. Its translation is CASSLAYQETQYF.

This clone was picked up one time. J is TRBJ2-2 and V is TRBV7-2; possible D gene TRBD2, 6 bases. This CDR3 contains 16 residues. V lost 2 bases and J 2 bases, leaving 12 bases between the germline ends. Germline-derived CDR1 and CDR2 are SGHTA and FQGNSA. The CDR3 DNA reads as TGTGCCAGCAGCTTATTGCGGGGCCGCAACACCGGGGAGCTGTTTTTT. This translates into CASSLLRGRNTGELFF.

The V gene is TRBV5-5, the J gene TRBJ2-7; 10 nucleotides agree with TRBD2. The CDR3 runs 15 residues. V lost 5 bases and J lost 3; bases outside the gene matches: 8. Germline lookup yields CDR1 SGHKS and CDR2 YYEKEE (reference sequence). The DNA of the CDR3 is TGTGCCAGCAGTACCCAGCGGGAGGGGGTCTACGAGCAGTACTTC. Translating it yields CASSTQREGVYEQYF.

The rearrangement joins TRBV5-5 to TRBJ1-3; 7 nucleotides line up with TRBD1. Trimming cost V 5 bases and J 5 bases; bases outside gene matches: 7. In germline, CDR1 is SGHKS, CDR2 YYEKEE (reference sequence). CDR3 length: 14 amino acids. The CDR3 DNA reads TGTGCCAGCAGATACACAGGGGAACGAAACACCATATATTTT. It is translated as CASRYTGERNTIYF. Combining the CDR3 with reference TRBV5-5 and TRBJ1-3 gives the whole variable domain DAGVTQSPTHLIKTRGQQVTLRCSPISGHKSVSWYQQVLGQGPQFIFQYYEKEERGRGNFPDRFSARQFPNYSSELNVNALLLGDSALYLCASRYTGERNTIYFGEGSWLTVV.

This chain uses TRBV5-5 with TRBJ1-1, with D tentatively TRBD1 (5 bases). Germline loops: CDR1 SGHKS, CDR2 YYEKEE (reference sequence). The CDR3 totals 14 residues. Trimming cost V 0 bases and J 8 bases, with 14 bases left between them. CDR3 DNA sequence: TGTGCCAGCAGCTTGGACGGGGCCAGGCGAGAAGCTTTCTTT. Translated: CASSLDGARREAFF. Based on the CDR3 plus reference TRBV5-5 and TRBJ1-1, the full variable domain is DAGVTQSPTHLIKTRGQQVTLRCSPISGHKSVSWYQQVLGQGPQFIFQYYEKEERGRGNFPDRFSARQFPNYSSELNVNALLLGDSALYLCASSLDGARREAFFGQGTRLTVV.

Concerning this clone itself: In the same sample, other DNA sequences code for this CDR3. The chain is built from TRBV7-9 and TRBJ2-5; tentative D call: TRBD1 (6 bases). This CDR3 region has 13 residues. Germline lookup yields CDR1 SEHNR and CDR2 FQNEAQ (reference sequence). Trimming stripped 0 bases from V and 4 bases from J, with 6 bases between. CDR3 in amino acids: CASSLAGGETQYF. CDR3 DNA: TGTGCCAGCAGCTTAGCAGGGGGAGAGACCCAGTACTTC.

This CDR3 reads CASRVIDTQYF. The CDR3 nucleotides are TGTGCCAGCAGAGTCATCGATACGCAGTATTTT. V is TRBV6-1 and J is TRBJ2-3; D unresolved. Trimming left V 6 bases short and J 6 bases short, with 7 bases between. The CDR3 consists of 11 residues. Germline V gene lookup returns CDR1 MNHNS and CDR2 SASEGT.

As regards this clone: With only one base between it and a far larger clone, this is likely a read error. Different DNA sequences within this sample yield the same CDR3. The chain recombines TRBV28 with TRBJ1-2; D is unclear. The V gene's germline CDR1 is MDHEN and CDR2 SYDVKM. The CDR3 loop spans 12 amino acids. The CDR3 DNA reads as TGTGCCAGCAGTTTCGCGGAGTATGGCTACACATTC. Residues: CASSFAEYGYTF.

Notes on this clone: Just one base apart from a much larger clone, this may be a read error. Additional DNA sequences in this sample encode the identical CDR3. The chain is built from TRBV5-4 and TRBJ2-7; 13 nucleotides align to TRBD2. Unmatched junction bases numbered 1, after V lost 3 bases and J lost 4 bases. Looked up from germline, CDR1 is SGHNT and CDR2 is YYREEE (reference sequence). This CDR3 region has 14 residues. CDR3 residues: CASSWTSGSYEQYF. The CDR3 region has the DNA TGTGCCAGCAGCTGGACTAGCGGGAGTTACGAGCAGTACTTC.

The rearrangement links TRBV5-1 to TRBJ2-5, with D tentatively TRBD1 or TRBD2 (5 bases each). This CDR3 has 14 amino acids. Germline V CDR1 and CDR2: SGHRS, YFSETQ. Trimming took 0 bases from V and 4 from J, leaving 10 bases between them. The CDR3 sequence: CASSLGGVGETQYF. The CDR3 DNA reads as TGCGCCAGCAGCTTGGGAGGGGTGGGAGAGACCCAGTACTTC. Full variable domain (rest looked up from reference TRBV5-1 and TRBJ2-5): KAGVTQTPRYLIKTRGQQVTLSCSPISGHRSVSWYQQTPGQGLQFLFEYFSETQRNKGNFPGRFSGRQFSNSRSEMNVSTLELGDSALYLCASSLGGVGETQYFGPGTRLLVL.

The table lists this clone with a count of one. V and J are TRBV27 and TRBJ1-4; 7 bases match TRBD1. The CDR3 is made up of 14 amino acids. V was clipped by 10 bases and J by 5 bases; unmatched bases: 10. Germline V gene sequence: CDR1 MNHEY, CDR2 SMNVEV (reference sequence). CDR3 region: CATPLDRPNEKLFF. CDR3 coding DNA: TGTGCCACTCCCCTGGACAGGCCGAATGAAAAACTGTTTTTT.

Remarks on this clone: A read error is the likely source, as a far larger clone sits one nucleotide away. The same CDR3 can be traced to other DNA sequences in this sample. The chain employs TRBV28 and TRBJ2-1; D possibly corresponds to TRBD2 (7 bases). The germline V and J ends were trimmed by 5 bases and 10 bases, with 27 bases remaining between them. Looked up from germline, CDR1 is MDHEN and CDR2 is SYDVKM. This CDR3 comprises 17 residues. The CDR3 DNA follows: TGTGCCAGCAGTATAGGGGGGGCGTCAGGGTCGTCCCTGGAGCAGTTCTTC. It codes for CASSIGGASGSSLEQFF.

CDR3 nucleotides: TGTGCCAGTCCGCTCTGGGACAGTTTAAACTACGAGCAGTACTTC. As protein: CASPLWDSLNYEQYF. V and J are TRBV21-1 and TRBJ2-7; the listed D gene, TRBD1, was not tested against the DNA. TRBV21-1 is described as a pseudogene. The CDR3 is made up of 15 amino acids.

This clone has only one observation. It differs at one base from a far larger clone, so likely a read error. The chain has TRBV6-1 and TRBJ2-7, with D perhaps TRBD1 (5 bases). The CDR3 sequence is 12 residues long. CDR1 is MNHNS, CDR2 SASEGT, per germline. CDR3 sequence: CTSSAQGYEQYF. CDR3 DNA: TGTACCAGCAGTGCCCAGGGCTACGAGCAGTACTTC.

The chain carries TRBV2 and TRBJ2-2, with 7 bases that match TRBD1. V lost 6 bases and J lost 1; bases outside the gene matches: 2. Germline-derived CDR1 and CDR2 are SNHLY and FYNNEI. The CDR3 is made up of 14 amino acids. CDR3 amino acids: CASRGDRNTGELFF. CDR3 sequence (DNA): TGTGCCAGCAGGGGGGACAGGAACACCGGGGAGCTGTTTTTT.

The V gene is TRBV4-1, the J gene TRBJ2-1, with 8 bases aligning to TRBD2. V lost 0 bases and J lost 2; bases outside the gene matches: 3. This CDR3 spans 16 amino acids. CDR1 is MGHRA and CDR2 is YSYEKL in the germline V gene. This chain's CDR3 is CASSQEGGRTYNEQFF. The CDR3 nucleotides read TGCGCCAGCAGCCAAGAGGGCGGGAGGACCTACAATGAGCAGTTCTTC.

CDR3 nucleotides: TGCACCAGCAGCCTCCGACCCGGGACAGGGGGCGAGCAGTACTTC. Encoded protein: CTSSLRPGTGGEQYF. The V gene is TRBV1, the J gene TRBJ2-7; the table's D gene call, TRBD1, was not cross checked with the DNA. TRBV1 is a pseudogene locus. This CDR3 contains 15 residues.

This clone was detected ten times or more. The same CDR3 arises from other DNA sequences in this sample as well. The chain is built from TRBV27 and TRBJ1-6, with no clear D. CDR1 MNHEY and CDR2 SMNVEV come from the germline V gene (reference sequence). The CDR3 loop spans 12 amino acids. The V and J ends lost 6 bases and 6 bases respectively, with 6 bases between them. CDR3 loop: CASRRVNSPLHF. The CDR3 bases are TGTGCCAGCAGGCGGGTTAATTCACCCCTCCACTTT.

V usage is TRBV27 and J usage is TRBJ1-5; D gene uncertain. CDR3 length: 17 amino acids. The ends were cut back, 5 bases at V and 2 bases at J, with 19 bases in the middle. Germline CDR1 and CDR2: MNHEY and SMNVEV (reference sequence). The CDR3 is CASSPYRTKDGNQPQHF. The CDR3, as DNA: TGTGCCAGCAGTCCTTATCGGACTAAGGATGGCAATCAGCCCCAGCATTTT.

The chain is built from TRBV5-5 and TRBJ1-2; 7 bases align to TRBD1. With 4 bases clipped from V and 4 bases from J, the junction kept 19 bases outside the gene matches. The germline V gene has CDR1 SGHKS and CDR2 YYEKEE (reference sequence). The CDR3 runs 18 residues. CDR3 in amino acids: CASSHATPDRVPGYGYTF. For the CDR3, the DNA is TGTGCCAGCAGCCACGCCACCCCTGACAGGGTTCCTGGCTATGGCTACACCTTC.

The rearrangement links TRBV10-3 to TRBJ2-7; D possibly matches TRBD1 or TRBD2 (7 bases each). The CDR3 sequence is 16 residues long. Trimming removed 4 bases at V and 4 bases at J, with 20 bases between. The germline gives CDR1 ENHRY, CDR2 SYGVKD. CDR3 amino acids: CAISGSGQGEGYEQYF. In nucleotides, the CDR3 is TGTGCCATCAGTGGATCTGGGCAGGGGGAGGGTTACGAGCAGTACTTC.

This chain connects TRBV5-1 to TRBJ2-1; D tentatively reads TRBD1 or TRBD2 (5 bases each). With 2 bases removed from V and 6 bases from J, the gap between germline ends came to 18 bases. This CDR3 has 16 amino acids. Germline V gives CDR1 SGHRS, CDR2 YFSETQ. CDR3: CASSLSGTGWGNEQFF. In DNA form, the CDR3 reads TGCGCCAGCAGCTTATCCGGGACCGGGTGGGGCAATGAGCAGTTCTTC.

This clone has just a few counts. CDR3 DNA sequence: TGTGCCAGCAGCCTCAGGGCCCAGGGCCTGGGGGCAGATGAAAAACTGTTTTTT. Translation gives CASSLRAQGLGADEKLFF. The rearrangement joins TRBV7-2 to TRBJ1-4; D might be TRBD1 (6 bases). This CDR3 is 18 amino acids long. The germline V gene has CDR1 SGHTA and CDR2 FQGNSA. V dropped 5 bases and J dropped 6 bases, with 25 bases sitting between them.

This chain connects TRBV7-3 to TRBJ2-3; the D is unclear. V dropped 0 bases and J dropped 0 bases, with 10 bases sitting between them. Per germline, CDR1 SGHTA and CDR2 FQGTGA. The CDR3 extends over 16 amino acids. This chain's CDR3 is CASSLTGPESTDTQYF. CDR3 nucleotides: TGTGCCAGCAGCTTAACGGGCCCAGAAAGCACAGATACGCAGTATTTT.